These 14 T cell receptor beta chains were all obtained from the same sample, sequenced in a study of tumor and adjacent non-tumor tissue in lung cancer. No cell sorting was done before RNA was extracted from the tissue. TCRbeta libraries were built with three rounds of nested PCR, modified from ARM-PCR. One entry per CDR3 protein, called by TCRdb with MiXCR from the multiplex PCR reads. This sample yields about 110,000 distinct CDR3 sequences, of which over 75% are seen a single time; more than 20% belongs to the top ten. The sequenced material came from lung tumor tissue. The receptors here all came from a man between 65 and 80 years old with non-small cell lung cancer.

The CDR3 region has the DNA TGCGCCAGCAGCCAAAAGTGGGGACTGGCTTTCTTT. Amino acids: CASSQKWGLAFF. The genes are TRBV4-1 and TRBJ1-1; weak D call: TRBD1 (5 bases). The CDR3 length is 12 residues. Germline-derived CDR1 and CDR2 are MGHRA and YSYEKL. Trimming took off 2 bases at V and 11 bases at J, with 12 bases between the two ends.

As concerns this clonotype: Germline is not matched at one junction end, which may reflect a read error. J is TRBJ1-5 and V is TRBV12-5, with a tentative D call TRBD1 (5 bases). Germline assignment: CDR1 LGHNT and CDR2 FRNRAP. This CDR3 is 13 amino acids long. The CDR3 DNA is TGTGTTAGTGGATTTGACAGAAATCAGGCCCAGCATTTC. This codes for CVSGFDRNQAQHF.

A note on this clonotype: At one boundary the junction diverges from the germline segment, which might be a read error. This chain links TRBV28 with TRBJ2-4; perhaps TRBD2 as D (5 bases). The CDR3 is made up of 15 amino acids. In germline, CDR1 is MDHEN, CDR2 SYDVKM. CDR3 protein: CASSSYPLARNIQYF. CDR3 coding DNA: TGTGCAAGCAGTTCCTACCCTCTAGCCAGAAACATTCAGTACTTC.

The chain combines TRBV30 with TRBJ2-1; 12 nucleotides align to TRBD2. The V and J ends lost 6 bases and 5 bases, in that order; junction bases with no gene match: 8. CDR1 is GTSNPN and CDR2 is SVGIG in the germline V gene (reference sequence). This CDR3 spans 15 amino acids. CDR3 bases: TGTGCCTGCAGTATTGGACTAGCGGGAAACAATGAGCAGTTCTTC. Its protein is CACSIGLAGNNEQFF.

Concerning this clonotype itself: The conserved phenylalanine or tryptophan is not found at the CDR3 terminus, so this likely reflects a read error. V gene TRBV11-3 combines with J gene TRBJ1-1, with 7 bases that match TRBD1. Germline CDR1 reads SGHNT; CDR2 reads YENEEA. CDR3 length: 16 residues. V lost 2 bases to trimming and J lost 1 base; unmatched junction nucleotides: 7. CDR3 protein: CASSLKTGWKNTEAFL. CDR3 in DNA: TGTGCCAGCAGCTTAAAGACAGGGTGGAAGAACACTGAAGCTTTCCTA.

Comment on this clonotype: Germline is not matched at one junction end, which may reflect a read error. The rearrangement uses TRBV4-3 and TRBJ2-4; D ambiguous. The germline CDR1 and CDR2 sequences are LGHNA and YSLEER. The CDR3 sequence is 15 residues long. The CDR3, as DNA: TGCGCCAGCAGTCCAAAGACGGGTTTCAAAAAGATTCAGTATTTC. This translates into CASSPKTGFKKIQYF.

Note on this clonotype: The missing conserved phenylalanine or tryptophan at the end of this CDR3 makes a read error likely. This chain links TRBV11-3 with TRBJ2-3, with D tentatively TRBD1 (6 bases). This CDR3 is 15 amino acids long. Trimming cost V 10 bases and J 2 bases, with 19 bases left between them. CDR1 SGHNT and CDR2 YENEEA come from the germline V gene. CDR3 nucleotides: TGTGCCAACGGCGCGACAGGTCACCTCACAGATACGCAGTATCTT. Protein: CANGATGHLTDTQYL.

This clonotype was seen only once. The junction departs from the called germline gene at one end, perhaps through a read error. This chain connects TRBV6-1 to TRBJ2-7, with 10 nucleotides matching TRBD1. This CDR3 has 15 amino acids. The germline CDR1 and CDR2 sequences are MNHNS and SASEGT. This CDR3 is CTISVGQGLNYEQYF. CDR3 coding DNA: TGTACCATCAGCGTGGGACAGGGGCTTAACTACGAGCAGTATTTC.

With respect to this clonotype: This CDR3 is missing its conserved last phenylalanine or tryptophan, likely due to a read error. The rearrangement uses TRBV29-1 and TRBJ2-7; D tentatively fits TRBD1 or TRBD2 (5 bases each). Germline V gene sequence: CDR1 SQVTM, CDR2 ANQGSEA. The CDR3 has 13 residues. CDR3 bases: TGCAGCCTTGAAGGGACGGAGACCTACGAGCAGTACCTC. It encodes CSLEGTETYEQYL.

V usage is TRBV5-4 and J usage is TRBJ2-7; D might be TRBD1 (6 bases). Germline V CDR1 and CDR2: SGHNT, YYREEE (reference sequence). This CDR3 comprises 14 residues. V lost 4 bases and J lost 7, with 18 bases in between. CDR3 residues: CASSVLGRDNEQYF. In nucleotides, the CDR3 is TGTGCCAGCAGCGTGCTCGGCAGGGACAATGAGCAGTACTTC.

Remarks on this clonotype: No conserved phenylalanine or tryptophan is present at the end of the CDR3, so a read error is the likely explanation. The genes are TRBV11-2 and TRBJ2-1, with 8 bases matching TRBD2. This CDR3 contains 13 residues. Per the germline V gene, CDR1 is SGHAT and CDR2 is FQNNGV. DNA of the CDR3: TGTACAAGCAGCTTACGAGGAAGGACTAGCCAGTTCCTC. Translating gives CTSSLRGRTSQFL.

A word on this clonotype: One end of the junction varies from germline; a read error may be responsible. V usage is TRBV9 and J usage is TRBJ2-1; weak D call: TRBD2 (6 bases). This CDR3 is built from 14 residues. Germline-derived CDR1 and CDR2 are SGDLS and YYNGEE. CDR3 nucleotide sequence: TGTGCCAGCAGAGTAGGGGACTTTTACAATGAGCAGTTCTTC. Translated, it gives CASRVGDFYNEQFF.

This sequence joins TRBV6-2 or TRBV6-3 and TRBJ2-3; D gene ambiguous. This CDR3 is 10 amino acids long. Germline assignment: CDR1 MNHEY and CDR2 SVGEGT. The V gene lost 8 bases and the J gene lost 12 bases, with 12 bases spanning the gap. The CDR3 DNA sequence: TGTGCCAGCGGCGAGGATAGACAGTATTTT. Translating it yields CASGEDRQYF.

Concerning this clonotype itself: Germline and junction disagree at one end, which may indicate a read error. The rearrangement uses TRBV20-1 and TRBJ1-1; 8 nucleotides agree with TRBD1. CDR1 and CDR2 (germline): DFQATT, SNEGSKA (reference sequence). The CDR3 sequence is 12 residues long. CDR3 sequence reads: CSARQGTTEASF. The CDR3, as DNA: TGCAGTGCGCGACAGGGGACTACTGAAGCTTCCTTT.